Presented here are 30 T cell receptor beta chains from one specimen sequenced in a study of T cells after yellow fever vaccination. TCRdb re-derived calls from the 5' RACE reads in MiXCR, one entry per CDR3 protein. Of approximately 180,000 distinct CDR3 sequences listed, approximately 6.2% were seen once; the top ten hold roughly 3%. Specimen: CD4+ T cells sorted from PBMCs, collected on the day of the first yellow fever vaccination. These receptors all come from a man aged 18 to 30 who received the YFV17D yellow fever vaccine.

The CDR3 here is CASIAKGGSSYGYTF. The CDR3 DNA follows: TGTGCCAGCATCGCCAAGGGGGGGTCGAGCTATGGCTACACCTTC. The chain combines TRBV12-3 or TRBV12-4 with TRBJ1-2; a possible D gene is TRBD1 (6 bases). Trimming cost V 7 bases and J 4 bases, with 19 bases left between them. The CDR3 length is 15 residues.

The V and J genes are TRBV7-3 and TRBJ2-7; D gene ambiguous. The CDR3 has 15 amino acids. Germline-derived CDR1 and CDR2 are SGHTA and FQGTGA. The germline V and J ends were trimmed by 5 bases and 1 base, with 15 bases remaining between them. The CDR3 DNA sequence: TGTGCCAGCAGCCCGACCAGACAACCATCCTACGAGCAGTACGTC. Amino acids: CASSPTRQPSYEQYV.

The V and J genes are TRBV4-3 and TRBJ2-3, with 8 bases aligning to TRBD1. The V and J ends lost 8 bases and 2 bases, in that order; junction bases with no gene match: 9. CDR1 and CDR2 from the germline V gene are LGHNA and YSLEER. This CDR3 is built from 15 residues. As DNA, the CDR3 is TGCGCCAGCGGCTACGAGGGACAGGACACAGATACGCAGTATTTT. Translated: CASGYEGQDTDTQYF.

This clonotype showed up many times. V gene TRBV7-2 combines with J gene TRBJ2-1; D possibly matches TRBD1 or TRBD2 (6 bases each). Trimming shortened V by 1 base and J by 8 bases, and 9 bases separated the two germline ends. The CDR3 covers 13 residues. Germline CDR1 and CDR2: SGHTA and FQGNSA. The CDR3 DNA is TGTGCCAGCAGCTTAGTAAGGGGGGATGAGCAGTTCTTC. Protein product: CASSLVRGDEQFF.

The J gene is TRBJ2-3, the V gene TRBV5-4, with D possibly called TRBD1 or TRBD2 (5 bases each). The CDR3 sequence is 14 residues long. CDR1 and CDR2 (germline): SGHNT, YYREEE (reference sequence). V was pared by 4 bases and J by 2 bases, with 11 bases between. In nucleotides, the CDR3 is TGTGCCAGCAGCAGACCGGGACCCACAGATACGCAGTATTTT. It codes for CASSRPGPTDTQYF.

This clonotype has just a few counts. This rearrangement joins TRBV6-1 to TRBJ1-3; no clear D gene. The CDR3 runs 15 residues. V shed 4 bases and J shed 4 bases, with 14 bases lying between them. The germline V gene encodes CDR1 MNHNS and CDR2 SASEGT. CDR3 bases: TGTGCCAGCAGTGCCGGGCCGGGGTCCGGAAACACCATATATTTT. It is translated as CASSAGPGSGNTIYF.

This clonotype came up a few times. The CDR3 spells CASSQWRLANYGYTF. The CDR3 coding sequence is TGTGCCAGCAGCCAATGGCGGTTAGCTAACTATGGCTACACCTTC. V and J are TRBV12-3 or TRBV12-4 and TRBJ1-2; D remains unclear. CDR3 length: 15 residues. V was clipped by 6 bases and J by 0 bases, with 14 bases between them.

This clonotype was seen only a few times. The CDR3 DNA sequence: TGTGCCAGCAGTTTCGAACAGGGTAATGGCTACACCTTC. This encodes CASSFEQGNGYTF. V and J are TRBV12-3 or TRBV12-4 and TRBJ1-2; weak D call: TRBD1 (6 bases). This CDR3 region has 13 residues. The V end lost 3 bases, the J end lost 6 bases, and 11 bases lay between the germline ends.

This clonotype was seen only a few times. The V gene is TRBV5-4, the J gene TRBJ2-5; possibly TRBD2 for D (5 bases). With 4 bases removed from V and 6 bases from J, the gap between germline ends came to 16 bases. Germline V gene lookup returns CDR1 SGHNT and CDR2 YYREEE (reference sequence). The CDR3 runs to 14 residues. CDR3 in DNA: TGTGCCAGCAGCCGGACTCCTGGAGGACAGACCCAGTACTTC. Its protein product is CASSRTPGGQTQYF.

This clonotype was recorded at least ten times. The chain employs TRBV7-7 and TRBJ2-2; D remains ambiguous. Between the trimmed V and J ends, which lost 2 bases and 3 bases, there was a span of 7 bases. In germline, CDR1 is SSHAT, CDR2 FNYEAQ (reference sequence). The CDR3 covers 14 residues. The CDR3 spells CASSLMEHTGELFF. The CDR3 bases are TGTGCCAGCAGCTTAATGGAGCACACCGGGGAGCTGTTTTTT.

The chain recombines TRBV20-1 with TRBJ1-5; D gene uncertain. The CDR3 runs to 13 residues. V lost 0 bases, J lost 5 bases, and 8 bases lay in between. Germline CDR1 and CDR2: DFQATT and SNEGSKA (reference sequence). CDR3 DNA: TGCAGTGCTAGAGACGGGTTTTATCAGCCCCAGCATTTT. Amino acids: CSARDGFYQPQHF.

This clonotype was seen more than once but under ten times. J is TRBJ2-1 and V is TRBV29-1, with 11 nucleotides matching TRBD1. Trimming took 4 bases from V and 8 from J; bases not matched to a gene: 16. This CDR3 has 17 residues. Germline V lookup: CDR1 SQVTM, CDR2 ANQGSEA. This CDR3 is CSVVRWTGGRSFDEQFF. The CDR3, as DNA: TGCAGCGTTGTAAGATGGACAGGGGGCCGGTCCTTCGATGAGCAGTTCTTC.

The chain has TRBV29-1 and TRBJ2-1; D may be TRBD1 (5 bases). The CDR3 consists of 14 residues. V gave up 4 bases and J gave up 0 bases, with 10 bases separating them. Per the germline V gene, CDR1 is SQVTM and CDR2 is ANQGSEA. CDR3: CSVGGRVSYNEQFF. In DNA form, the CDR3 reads TGCAGCGTTGGTGGCAGGGTCTCCTACAATGAGCAGTTCTTC.

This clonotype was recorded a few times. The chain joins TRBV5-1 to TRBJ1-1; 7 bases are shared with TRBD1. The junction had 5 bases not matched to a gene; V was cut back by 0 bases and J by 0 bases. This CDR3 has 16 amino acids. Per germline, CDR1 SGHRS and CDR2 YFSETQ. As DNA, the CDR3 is TGCGCCAGCAGCTTGGTCCCAGGGGGTGTGAACACTGAAGCTTTCTTT. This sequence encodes CASSLVPGGVNTEAFF.

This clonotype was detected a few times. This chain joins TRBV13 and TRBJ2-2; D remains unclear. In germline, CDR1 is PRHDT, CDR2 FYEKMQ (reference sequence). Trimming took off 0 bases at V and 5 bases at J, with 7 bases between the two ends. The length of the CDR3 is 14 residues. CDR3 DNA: TGTGCCAGCAGCTTAGGCCAGACGACCGGGGAGCTGTTTTTT. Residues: CASSLGQTTGELFF. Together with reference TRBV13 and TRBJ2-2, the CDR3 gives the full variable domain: AAGVIQSPRHLIKEKRETATLKCYPIPRHDTVYWYQQGPGQDPQFLISFYEKMQSDKGSIPDRFSAQQFSDYHSELNMSSLELGDSALYFCASSLGQTTGELFFGEGSRLTVL.

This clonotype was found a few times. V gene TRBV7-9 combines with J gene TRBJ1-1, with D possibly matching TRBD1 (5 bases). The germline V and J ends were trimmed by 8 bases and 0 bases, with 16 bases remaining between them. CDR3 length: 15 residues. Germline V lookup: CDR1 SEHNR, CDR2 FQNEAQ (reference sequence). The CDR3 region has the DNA TGTGCCAGCGAGGTGTGGAAGGGGATGAACACTGAAGCTTTCTTT. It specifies CASEVWKGMNTEAFF.

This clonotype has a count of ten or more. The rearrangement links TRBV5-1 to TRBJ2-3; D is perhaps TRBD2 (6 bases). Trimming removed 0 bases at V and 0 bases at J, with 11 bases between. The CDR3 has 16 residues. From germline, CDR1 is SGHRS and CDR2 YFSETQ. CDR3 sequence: CASSLGGGASTDTQYF. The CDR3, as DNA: TGCGCCAGCAGCTTGGGTGGCGGGGCTAGCACAGATACGCAGTATTTT.

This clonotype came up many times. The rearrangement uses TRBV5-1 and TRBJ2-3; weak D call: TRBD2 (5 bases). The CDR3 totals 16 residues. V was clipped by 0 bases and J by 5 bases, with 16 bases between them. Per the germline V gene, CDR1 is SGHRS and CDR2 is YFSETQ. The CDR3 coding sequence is TGCGCCAGCAGCTTGGCCTTCTCGGGGTATGGAGATACGCAGTATTTT. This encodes CASSLAFSGYGDTQYF.

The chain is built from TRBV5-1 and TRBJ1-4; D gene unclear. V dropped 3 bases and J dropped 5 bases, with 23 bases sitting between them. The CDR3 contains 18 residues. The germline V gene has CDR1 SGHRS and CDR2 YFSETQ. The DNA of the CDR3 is TGCGCCAGCAGCTCGGGATGTACACCGAGGGCCCAAAATGAAAAACTGTTTTTT. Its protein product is CASSSGCTPRAQNEKLFF.

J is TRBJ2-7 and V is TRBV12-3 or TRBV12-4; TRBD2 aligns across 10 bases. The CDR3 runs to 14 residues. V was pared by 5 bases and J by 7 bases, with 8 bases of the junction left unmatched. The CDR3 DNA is TGTGCCAGCAGTCACAGCGGGGGGGCCTGGGAGCAGTACTTC. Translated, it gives CASSHSGGAWEQYF.

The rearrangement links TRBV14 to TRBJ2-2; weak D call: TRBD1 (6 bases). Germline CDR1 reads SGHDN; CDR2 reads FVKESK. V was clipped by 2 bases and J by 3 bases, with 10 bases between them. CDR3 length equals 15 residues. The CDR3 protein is CASSQYRVDTGELFF. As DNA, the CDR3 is TGTGCCAGCAGCCAATACAGGGTGGACACCGGGGAGCTGTTTTTT.

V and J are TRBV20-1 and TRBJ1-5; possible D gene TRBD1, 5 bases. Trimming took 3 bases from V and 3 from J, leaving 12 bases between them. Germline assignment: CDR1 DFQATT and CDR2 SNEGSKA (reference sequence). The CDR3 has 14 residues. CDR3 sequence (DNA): TGCAGTGCTAGTTCGGGGGGTCTCAATCAGCCCCAGCATTTT. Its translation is CSASSGGLNQPQHF.

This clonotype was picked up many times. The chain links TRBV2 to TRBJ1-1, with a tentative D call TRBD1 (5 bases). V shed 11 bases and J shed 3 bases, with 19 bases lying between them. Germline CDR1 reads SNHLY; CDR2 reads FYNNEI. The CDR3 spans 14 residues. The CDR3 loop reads CACQSIGADTEAFF. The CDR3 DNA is TGTGCCTGCCAATCAATCGGGGCCGACACTGAAGCTTTCTTT.

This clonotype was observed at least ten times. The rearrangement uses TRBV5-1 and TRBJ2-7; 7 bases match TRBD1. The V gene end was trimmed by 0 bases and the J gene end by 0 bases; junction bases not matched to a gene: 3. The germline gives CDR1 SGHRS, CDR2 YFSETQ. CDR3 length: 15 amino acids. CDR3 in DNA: TGCGCCAGCAGCTTGGGGACAGGACCCTCCTACGAGCAGTACGTC. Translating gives CASSLGTGPSYEQYV.

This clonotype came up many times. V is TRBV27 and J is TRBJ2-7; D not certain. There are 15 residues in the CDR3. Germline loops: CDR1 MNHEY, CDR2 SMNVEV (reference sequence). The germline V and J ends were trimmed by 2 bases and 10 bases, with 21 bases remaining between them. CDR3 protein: CASSLGPGPPGRQYF. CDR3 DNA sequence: TGTGCCAGCAGTTTAGGCCCAGGTCCGCCAGGTCGACAGTACTTC.

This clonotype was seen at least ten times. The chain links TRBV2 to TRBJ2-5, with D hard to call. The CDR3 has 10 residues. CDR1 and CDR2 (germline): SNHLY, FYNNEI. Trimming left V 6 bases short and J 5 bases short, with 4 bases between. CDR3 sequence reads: CASSRETQYF. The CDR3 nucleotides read TGTGCCAGCAGCCGGGAGACCCAGTACTTC.

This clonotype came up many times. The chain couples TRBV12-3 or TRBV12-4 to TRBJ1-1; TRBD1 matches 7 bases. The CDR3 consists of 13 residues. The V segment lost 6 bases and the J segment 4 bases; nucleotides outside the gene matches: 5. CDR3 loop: CASRRGLSTEAFF. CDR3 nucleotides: TGTGCCAGCAGAAGGGGGCTGAGCACTGAAGCTTTCTTT.

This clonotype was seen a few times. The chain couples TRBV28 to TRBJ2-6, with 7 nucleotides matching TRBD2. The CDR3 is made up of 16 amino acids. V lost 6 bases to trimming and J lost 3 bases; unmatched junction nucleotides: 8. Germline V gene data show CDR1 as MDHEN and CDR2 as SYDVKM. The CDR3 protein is CASRVGGGFGANVLTF. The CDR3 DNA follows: TGTGCCAGCAGGGTTGGGGGGGGGTTTGGGGCCAACGTCCTGACTTTC.

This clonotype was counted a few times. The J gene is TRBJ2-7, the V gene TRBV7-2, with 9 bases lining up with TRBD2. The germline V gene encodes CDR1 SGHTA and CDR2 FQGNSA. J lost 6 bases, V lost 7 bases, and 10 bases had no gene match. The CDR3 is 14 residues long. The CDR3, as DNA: TGTGCCAGCATCGACCCCGCGGGGGGGTGCGAGCAGTACGTC. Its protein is CASIDPAGGCEQYV.

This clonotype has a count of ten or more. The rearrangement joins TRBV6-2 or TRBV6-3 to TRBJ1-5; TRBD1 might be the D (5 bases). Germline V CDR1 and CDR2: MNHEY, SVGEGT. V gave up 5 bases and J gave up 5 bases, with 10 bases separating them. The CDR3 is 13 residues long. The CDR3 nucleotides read TGTGCCAGCAGTGGGGGACTAGATCAGCCCCAGCATTTT. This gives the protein CASSGGLDQPQHF.